The source of this TCR beta chain is a study of early T cells in non-severe SARS-CoV-2 infection. TCRdb re-derived calls from the 5' RACE reads in MiXCR, one entry per CDR3 protein. The sample has approximately 60,000 distinct CDR3 sequences, 10% to 15% seen once; the top ten hold 2.9%. Germline V gene data show CDR1 as MDHEN and CDR2 as SYDVKM. V shed 5 bases and J shed 7 bases, with 6 bases lying between them. This CDR3 region has 11 residues. The chain is built from TRBV28 and TRBJ2-1; D gene uncertain. Sequenced material: whole blood. The source of this sequence is an adult who was a healthcare worker with PCR-confirmed SARS-CoV-2 infection or an uninfected control (not recorded which). CDR3 in amino acids: CASSPLNEQFF. The CDR3 nucleotides are TGTGCCAGCAGTCCCTTGAATGAGCAGTTCTTC.